A selection of T cell receptor beta chains follows, all from one sample in a study of CD4 and CD8 cells across lung adenocarcinoma regions. From the PCR reads, TCRdb called clonotypes with MiXCR, one entry per CDR3 protein. This table holds roughly 20,000 distinct CDR3 sequences, roughly half found once. Sequencing was performed on CD8+ T cells from the center of a lung tumor. These TCRs come from a female donor with lung adenocarcinoma. The CD4 and CD8 labels of this study may be unreliable. The CDR3 runs from the conserved cysteine through the conserved F or W. The D gene is left open where the match is weak. Some rows have no size entry. The others give once, few or many, or a class for an expanded clone.

j_gene | abundance | d_gene | v_gene | CDR3nt | CDR3aa
TRBJ2-1 | . | TRBD2 | TRBV6-5 | TGTGCCAGCAGTTTGGGGACTAGCGGGGTGGGTGAGCAGTTCTTC | CASSLGTSGVGEQFF
TRBJ2-1 | . | TRBD2 | TRBV27 | TGTGCCAGCAGCTCTCCGCGGACTAGCGGGACTGATGCGCAGTTCTTT | CASSSPRTSGTDAQFF
TRBJ2-1 | . | TRBD2 | TRBV12-3/TRBV12-4 | TGTGCCAGCAGTTTGAGGGGTCTAGCGGTCTACAATGAGCAGTTCTTC | CASSLRGLAVYNEQFF
TRBJ1-5 | many | . | TRBV12-3/TRBV12-4 | TGTGCCAGCAGTTTAGGGTCGGGTCAGCCCCAGCATTTT | CASSLGSGQPQHF
TRBJ2-1 | . | TRBD2 | TRBV7-9 | TGTGCCAGCAGCTTTAGCGGGAGGTACAATGAGCAGTTCTTC | CASSFSGRYNEQFF
TRBJ2-7 | medium-sized | . | TRBV6-5 | TGTGCCAGCAGCCAGGAATACAGGACCTCCTACGAGCAGTACTTC | CASSQEYRTSYEQYF
TRBJ1-3 | . | . | TRBV6-1 | TGTGCCAGCGGCCTCCTAATCTCTGGAAACACCATATATTTT | CASGLLISGNTIYF
TRBJ2-5 | many | . | TRBV7-2 | TGTGCCAGCAGCCGACTTGGGGGGATAGAGACCCAGTACTTC | CASSRLGGIETQYF
TRBJ2-5 | . | . | TRBV6-1 | TGTGCGGGCAGGGGGGGACGAGAGGAAGAGACGCAGTACTTT | CAGRGGREEETQYF
TRBJ2-3 | . | TRBD1 | TRBV27 | TGTGCCAGCAGTCCGGACAGGGGCTTCAAAGATACGCAGTACTTT | CASSPDRGFKDTQYF
TRBJ2-3 | . | . | TRBV6-1 | TGTGCCCGCAACAAGCAGGGGGGGGGCACAGGGGAGCAGTTTTTT | CARNKQGGGTGEQFF
TRBJ2-5 | . | . | TRBV10-3 | TGTGCGGGCCTCGTGCGCCGTGACCAAGAGACCCAGTACTTC | CAGLVRRDQETQYF
TRBJ2-1 | . | . | TRBV10-1 | TGCGCCAGCAGTGGAGGGGGGGGGACTGAGCAGTTCTTC | CASSGGGGTEQFF
TRBJ2-2 | once | TRBD1 | TRBV6-1 | TGTGCCAGCATCTTCAGGGGGTCCACCGGGGAGCTGTTTTTT | CASIFRGSTGELFF
TRBJ2-7 | medium-sized | TRBD2 | TRBV10-2 | TGCGCCAGCAGACTAGCGGGGTCCTACGAGCAGTACTTC | CASRLAGSYEQYF
TRBJ2-1 | . | . | TRBV24-1 | TGTGCCACCGGGTCCAGTAGGGGTTTGGGGGATGAGCAGTTCTTC | CATGSSRGLGDEQFF
TRBJ1-1 | . | TRBD1 | TRBV6-1 | TGTGCCAGCAGTGGAGGACAGGGCAAGACCTTAAACACTGAAGCTTTCTTT | CASSGGQGKTLNTEAFF
TRBJ2-1 | . | TRBD2 | TRBV7-6 | TGTGCCAGCGGGGGGGATTGGGTAAATGAGCAGTTCTTC | CASGGDWVNEQFF
TRBJ2-2 | . | TRBD2 | TRBV6-5 | TGTGCCAGCAGTTGGGGGGGAGGGCCCGAGGGCACCGGGGAGCTGTTTTTT | CASSWGGGPEGTGELFF
TRBJ2-1 | many | TRBD2 | TRBV14 | TGTGCCAGCAGCCAAGAGTCCCCTATTTGGGGAACCGAAAGCGGGAGGGGCAATGAGCAGTTCTTC | CASSQESPIWGTESGRGNEQFF
TRBJ2-5 | once | . | TRBV7-3 | TGTGCGGGGAGCGGTAGCCGCGCCCCTGAGACCCAGTACTTC | CAGSGSRAPETQYF
TRBJ2-3 | . | . | TRBV6-1 | TGTGCCAGCAGCCTACAGGGAGGGGCAGATACGCAGTATTTT | CASSLQGGADTQYF
TRBJ2-3 | medium-sized | . | TRBV25-1 | TGTGCCAGCATCGGGTTGGGTACGCAGTATTTT | CASIGLGTQYF
TRBJ2-2 | . | . | TRBV6-1 | TGTGCCAGCAGGACGGGCACCGGGACGCTGTTTTTT | CASRTGTGTLFF
TRBJ2-3 | . | . | TRBV6-1 | TGTGCCAGCAGTGTGCGAGGGGCTGCGAACACAGATACGCAGTATTTT | CASSVRGAANTDTQYF
TRBJ2-4 | . | TRBD1 | TRBV6-1 | TGTGCCACCATGGTCCCGGGACAGGGAAAGATCCAGTACTTC | CATMVPGQGKIQYF
TRBJ2-2 | many | . | TRBV11-2 | TGTGCCAGCAGCTTCCAGGACTACACCGGGGAGCTGTTTTTT | CASSFQDYTGELFF
TRBJ2-3 | medium-sized | . | TRBV10-3 | TGTGCCATCAGTGACGGAGGGCCCACAGATACGCAGTATTTT | CAISDGGPTDTQYF
TRBJ2-3 | . | . | TRBV10-3 | TGTGCCATCGGGGGCCTAGTCCCAGAGACGCAGTATTTT | CAIGGLVPETQYF
TRBJ2-3 | . | . | TRBV6-1 | TGTGCCAGCGGGGGCCCTGGGGGGCGGGGCACAGATACGCAGTACTTT | CASGGPGGRGTDTQYF
TRBJ1-1 | large | TRBD1 | TRBV6-1 | TGTGCCAGCAGGAAGCAGGACAGGGTTGTGAGCACTGAAGCTTTCTTT | CASRKQDRVVSTEAFF
TRBJ1-4 | . | . | TRBV6-4 | TGTGCCAGCCATCCATTAATAGGCGAAGGTCGTAATGAAAAACTGTTTTTT | CASHPLIGEGRNEKLFF
TRBJ1-2 | . | TRBD1 | TRBV12-3/TRBV12-4 | TGTGCCAGCAATCCAAAGGGACAGGGCGGCTATGGCTACACCTTC | CASNPKGQGGYGYTF
TRBJ2-6 | . | TRBD2 | TRBV12-3/TRBV12-4 | TGTGCCAGCAGTCAGGGGCGGGGGGCCAACGTGCTGTACTTC | CASSQGRGANVLYF
TRBJ2-4 | . | TRBD2 | TRBV4-1 | TGCGCCAGCAGCCAAGGGGCCGGGCGGGAGGGCCGAGCCAAAGACACTCAGTACTTC | CASSQGAGREGRAKDTQYF
TRBJ2-7 | few | . | TRBV6-1 | TGTGCCAGCACCGGAGCTAGCTCAAGGAGCTCCTACGAGCAGTACTTC | CASTGASSRSSYEQYF
TRBJ1-6 | . | . | TRBV11-2 | TGTGCCAGCAGCTTAGTGGACAGCGCCTACGAGCAGCACTTT | CASSLVDSAYEQHF
TRBJ2-2 | large | . | TRBV27 | TGTGCCAGCAGTAGGCACGCGAACACCGGGGAGCTGTTTTTT | CASSRHANTGELFF
TRBJ2-3 | . | TRBD2 | TRBV6-1 | TGTGCCAGCAGGCCCGGTGTAGCGGGGACAGATACGCAGTATTTT | CASRPGVAGTDTQYF
TRBJ1-5 | many | . | TRBV6-5 | TGTGCCAGCAGTTACAGGGACAATCAGCCCCAGCATTTT | CASSYRDNQPQHF
TRBJ2-3 | . | . | TRBV6-1 | TGTGCCAGCAGGCAGGGGGGGGGATCCAAAGATACGCAGTACTTT | CASRQGGGSKDTQYF